These 13 T cell receptor beta chains share one sample of origin, sequenced in a study of Siglec-9 on CD8 T cells in melanoma. Repertoires were generated with immunoSEQ multiplex PCR, while TCRdb's copy carries only in-frame clones and drops some. This sample yields roughly 30,000 clones, of which less than 85% are seen a single time; less than 7% belongs to the top ten. Sequenced input: Siglec-9- CD8+ T cells sorted from blood. Every receptor here comes from a human donor in good health.

The chain links TRBV5-4 to TRBJ2-7, with TRBD2 matching 8 bases. CDR1 is SGHNT, CDR2 YYREEE, per germline (reference sequence). CDR3 size: 15 residues. V gave up 0 bases and J gave up 3 bases; unmatched junction bases: 5. This chain's CDR3 is CASSLGASGFYEQYV. DNA for the CDR3: TGTGCCAGCAGCTTGGGGGCTAGCGGGTTCTACGAGCAGTACGTC.

This clone has a single count. The chain is built from TRBV28 and TRBJ2-7; 7 bases fit TRBD1. V was clipped by 6 bases and J by 6 bases; unmatched bases: 8. Germline V gene data show CDR1 as MDHEN and CDR2 as SYDVKM. CDR3 length: 13 amino acids. This CDR3 is CASRHTGEREQYF. The DNA for the CDR3 is TGTGCCAGCAGACACACAGGGGAACGCGAGCAGTACTTC.

V is TRBV4-1 and J is TRBJ1-1, with D perhaps matching TRBD1 (6 bases). CDR1 and CDR2 (germline): MGHRA, YSYEKL. The CDR3 has 15 residues. V was clipped by 4 bases and J by 1 base, with 13 bases between them. The CDR3 loop reads CASSPRSTGNTEAFF. DNA of the CDR3: TGCGCCAGCAGCCCCCGTTCGACAGGGAACACTGAAGCTTTCTTT.

The rearrangement uses TRBV5-6 and TRBJ1-2; perhaps TRBD1 as D (5 bases). CDR3 length: 14 amino acids. V was shortened by 7 bases and J by 4 bases, with 17 bases between the two germline ends. From germline, CDR1 is SGHDT and CDR2 YYEEEE. As DNA, the CDR3 is TGTGCCAGCGGCGGGGCTGCAGGAAGCTATGGCTACACCTTC. This codes for CASGGAAGSYGYTF. Looking up the rest from reference TRBV5-6 and TRBJ1-2 gives the full variable domain: DAGVTQSPTHLIKTRGQQVTLRCSPKSGHDTVSWYQQALGQGPQFIFQYYEEEERQRGNFPDRFSGHQFPNYSSELNVNALLLGDSALYLCASGGAAGSYGYTFGSGTRLTVV.

This clone showed up just once. This rearrangement joins TRBV5-5 to TRBJ1-3, with TRBD1 matching over 8 bases. V was clipped by 2 bases and J by 1 base; unmatched bases: 2. Germline CDR1 reads SGHKS; CDR2 reads YYEKEE (reference sequence). The CDR3 loop spans 15 amino acids. Written as DNA, the CDR3 is TGTGCCAGCAGCTTCGGGACAGGTTCTGGAAACACCATATATTTT. Protein product: CASSFGTGSGNTIYF.

This chain uses TRBV10-3 with TRBJ2-1; 11 bases map to TRBD2. CDR1 and CDR2 (germline): ENHRY, SYGVKD. V lost 6 bases, J lost 7 bases, and 8 bases stayed unmatched. This CDR3 spans 15 amino acids. The CDR3 DNA sequence: TGTGCCATCAGACCACTAGCGGGAGTCGTGAATGAGCAGTTCTTC. It is translated as CAIRPLAGVVNEQFF.

The CDR3 coding sequence is TGTGCCAGCAGCCACACCCCGGGGCTGCCGACGGCTAACTATGGCTACACCTTC. Translating it yields CASSHTPGLPTANYGYTF. This chain joins TRBV14 and TRBJ1-2, with a possible D match to TRBD1 (5 bases). Trimming pared 3 bases from V and 0 bases from J, leaving 20 bases between. CDR1 is SGHDN, CDR2 FVKESK, per germline. The CDR3 sequence is 18 residues long.

V gene TRBV13 combines with J gene TRBJ2-7; D unresolved. The germline V gene has CDR1 PRHDT and CDR2 FYEKMQ (reference sequence). V was pared by 1 base and J by 4 bases, with 11 bases between. CDR3 length: 14 residues. The CDR3 region is CASSLVGKRYEQYF. The CDR3 DNA is TGTGCCAGCAGCTTAGTAGGGAAAAGGTACGAGCAGTACTTC.

There are a few counts of this clone. For the CDR3, the DNA is TGTGCCAGCAGCGTAGATACGGGGGTACCTGAAGCTTTCTTT. Encoded protein: CASSVDTGVPEAFF. The chain uses TRBV9 and TRBJ1-1; a possible D gene is TRBD1 (5 bases). This CDR3 has 14 residues. The ends were cut back, 0 bases at V and 6 bases at J, with 12 bases in the middle. Germline V gene sequence: CDR1 SGDLS, CDR2 YYNGEE.

V usage is TRBV30 and J usage is TRBJ1-1; D is unresolved. The CDR3 consists of 12 residues. Germline CDR1 is GTSNPN and CDR2 is SVGIG (reference sequence). Trimming removed 0 bases from V and 7 bases from J, with 9 bases in between. The CDR3 protein is CAWSVRVGEAFF. In DNA form, the CDR3 reads TGTGCCTGGAGTGTAAGGGTCGGTGAAGCTTTCTTT.

V and J are TRBV9 and TRBJ2-7; 8 bases align to TRBD2. CDR3 length equals 18 residues. Germline V CDR1 and CDR2: SGDLS, YYNGEE. With 0 bases clipped from V and 3 bases from J, the junction kept 14 bases outside the gene matches. DNA of the CDR3: TGTGCCAGCAGCGTAGGGTTCGAGGAACTAGCGGAGTTCTACGAGCAGTACGTC. Protein sequence: CASSVGFEELAEFYEQYV.

The CDR3 spells CASSLGHTSPNEKLFF. The CDR3 region has the DNA TGTGCCAGCAGCCTTGGACACACGAGCCCTAATGAAAAACTGTTTTTT. The chain carries TRBV5-8 and TRBJ1-4; D might be TRBD1 (5 bases). Trimming cost V 4 bases and J 3 bases, with 16 bases left between them. The CDR3 runs to 16 residues. Germline loops: CDR1 SGHTS, CDR2 YDEGEE.

This clone appeared a single time. The J gene is TRBJ1-6, the V gene TRBV4-1; 7 bases are shared with TRBD1. This CDR3 comprises 15 residues. J lost 6 bases, V lost 2 bases, and 4 bases had no gene match. Germline V gene sequence: CDR1 MGHRA, CDR2 YSYEKL. CDR3 sequence reads: CASSQKRGPNSPLHF. CDR3 sequence (DNA): TGCGCCAGCAGCCAAAAGAGGGGGCCTAATTCACCCCTCCACTTT.